This passage covers 30 T cell receptor beta chains from one sample sequenced in a study of beta chain features in type 1 diabetes. Isolated RNA was reverse transcribed in full, so expressed TCRB transcripts were sequenced. Using immunoSEQ multiplex PCR, the repertoire was profiled, and TCRdb retains in-frame clones only, with some absent. The data contain hundreds of thousands of clones, 12% to 15% of them singletons. Source material: central memory CD4+ T cells from blood. These TCRs come from a man younger than 40 in good health.

The rearrangement uses TRBV6-6 and TRBJ1-2; D gene uncertain. The ends were cut back, 6 bases at V and 4 bases at J, with 15 bases in the middle. The CDR3 has 14 residues. CDR1 is MNHNY and CDR2 is SVGAGI in the germline V gene (reference sequence). The CDR3 nucleotides are TGTGCCAGCAGCACCGCTCGGACGGGCTATGGCTACACCTTC. Its protein is CASSTARTGYGYTF.

The genes are TRBV4-3 and TRBJ1-6; 10 bases match TRBD1. V shed 0 bases and J 9 bases; nucleotides not matched to a gene: 8. The CDR3 spans 17 residues. CDR1 and CDR2 from the germline V gene are LGHNA and YSLEER. In DNA, the CDR3 is TGCGCCAGCAGCCAAGATTCTCATGACAGGGGGCTTTCACCCCTCCACTTT. The encoded protein is CASSQDSHDRGLSPLHF.

This clone has more than one count but fewer than ten. The rearrangement uses TRBV7-2 and TRBJ2-2; 8 bases agree with TRBD2. Germline V lookup: CDR1 SGHTA, CDR2 FQGNSA. Trimming removed 7 bases from V and 4 bases from J; junction bases left unmatched: 8. The CDR3 length is 15 residues. The DNA of the CDR3 is TGTGCCAGCAACTCCAAAGCGGGGGTCACCGGGGAGCTGTTTTTT. Protein: CASNSKAGVTGELFF.

V is TRBV15 and J is TRBJ2-1; 8 bases line up with TRBD2. The CDR3 spans 15 residues. Per germline, CDR1 LNHNV and CDR2 YYDKDF (reference sequence). V was pared by 3 bases and J by 9 bases, with 10 bases of the junction left unmatched. CDR3 DNA: TGTGCCACCAGCAGGACCGGGACTAGTGGGGTTGAGCAGTTCTTC. Protein product: CATSRTGTSGVEQFF.

This clone was seen only a few times. V and J are TRBV5-4 and TRBJ2-1; 11 bases are shared with TRBD2. With V trimmed by 3 bases and J by 9 bases, 8 bases remained unmatched. Germline V gene sequence: CDR1 SGHNT, CDR2 YYREEE (reference sequence). This CDR3 spans 15 amino acids. The CDR3 DNA is TGTGCCAGCAGCTCAATAGCGGGAGGGCGGAGTGAGCAGTTCTTC. Protein sequence: CASSSIAGGRSEQFF.

This sequence joins TRBV4-2 and TRBJ2-1; 12 nucleotides match TRBD2. CDR1 is LGHNA, CDR2 YNFKEQ, per germline. Trimming at V came to 1 base and at J to 6 bases, leaving 7 bases not matched to a gene. This CDR3 region has 17 residues. The chain's CDR3 is CASSQVPSGGVLNEQFF. The CDR3 region has the DNA TGTGCCAGCAGCCAAGTCCCTAGCGGGGGGGTTCTCAATGAGCAGTTCTTC.

About this clone: The sample has other DNA sequences that encode this CDR3 too. The chain recombines TRBV18 with TRBJ1-6, with D uncertain. Germline-derived CDR1 and CDR2 are KGHSH and LQKENI. Trimming took 2 bases from V and 6 from J, leaving 5 bases between them. CDR3 length: 13 amino acids. CDR3 DNA sequence: TGTGCCAGCTCACCATCTCGTAATTCACCCCTCCACTTT. This gives the protein CASSPSRNSPLHF.

This clone was detected many times. The gene calls are TRBV23-1 and TRBJ2-5, with 10 bases identical to TRBD2. TRBV23-1 is an open reading frame, and its role is uncertain. The J segment lost 2 bases and the V segment lost 0 bases, leaving 3 bases of the junction unmatched. The CDR3 covers 16 residues. CDR3 region: CASSQSASGGQETQYF. In nucleotides, the CDR3 is TGCGCCAGCAGTCAATCGGCTAGCGGGGGACAAGAGACCCAGTACTTC.

This clone has a handful of counts. This rearrangement joins TRBV18 to TRBJ1-3, with D unclear. Germline V gene lookup returns CDR1 KGHSH and CDR2 LQKENI. This CDR3 comprises 17 residues. V lost 6 bases and J 0 bases, leaving 18 bases between the germline ends. CDR3 coding DNA: TGTGCCAGCTCGGAGCAGGCACTCCCTAGCTCTGGAAACACCATATATTTT. It translates to CASSEQALPSSGNTIYF.

This chain links TRBV19 with TRBJ2-7, with D tentatively TRBD1 (6 bases). CDR1 is LNHDA, CDR2 SQIVND, per germline (reference sequence). The CDR3 sequence is 13 residues long. V lost 5 bases and J lost 3, with 11 bases in between. The CDR3 DNA follows: TGTGCCAGTAGTTCCGGACAGAACTACGAGCAGTACTTC. Encoded protein: CASSSGQNYEQYF.

This clone has just a few counts. This chain links TRBV11-2 with TRBJ2-1; a weak D match, TRBD2 (7 bases). The CDR3 consists of 13 residues. CDR1 is SGHAT, CDR2 FQNNGV, per germline. V shed 4 bases and J shed 9 bases, with 13 bases lying between them. CDR3 nucleotide sequence: TGTGCCAGCAGCTCGAACAGGGAGGGTGAGCAGTTCTTC. Translated: CASSSNREGEQFF.

This clone turned up a few times. V and J are TRBV5-6 and TRBJ2-6; D remains unclear. This CDR3 has 17 amino acids. Trimming removed 2 bases at V and 0 bases at J, with 12 bases between. Per the germline V gene, CDR1 is SGHDT and CDR2 is YYEEEE. In DNA form, the CDR3 reads TGTGCCAGCAGCTTTTTTCCGGTTGTCTCTGGGGCCAACGTCCTGACTTTC. This encodes CASSFFPVVSGANVLTF.

The chain joins TRBV5-1 to TRBJ1-5; D remains ambiguous. The CDR3 is made up of 14 amino acids. Per the germline V gene, CDR1 is SGHRS and CDR2 is YFSETQ. Deletions cut 4 bases from V and 2 bases from J, with 10 bases between. The CDR3 DNA reads TGCGCCAGCAGCCCGGACGGGGGCAATCAGCCCCAGCATTTT. Translating gives CASSPDGGNQPQHF.

The chain employs TRBV4-2 and TRBJ1-2; unclear D gene. CDR1 and CDR2 from the germline V gene are LGHNA and YNFKEQ. The CDR3 contains 13 residues. V lost 5 bases and J lost 4, with 11 bases in between. CDR3 coding DNA: TGTGCCAGCAGCGTTGACGGACTCTATGGCTACACCTTC. This gives the protein CASSVDGLYGYTF.

This clone has more than one count but fewer than ten. V and J are TRBV10-2 and TRBJ1-5, with no clear D. The CDR3 has 15 residues. V was shortened by 0 bases and J by 0 bases, with 6 bases between the two germline ends. Germline loops: CDR1 WSHSY, CDR2 SAAADI. The CDR3 coding sequence is TGCGCCAGCAGTGAGTCGGGTTATAGCAATCAGCCCCAGCATTTT. Residues: CASSESGYSNQPQHF.

This clone came up a few times. V gene TRBV10-3 combines with J gene TRBJ1-1, with D tentatively TRBD1 (5 bases). The CDR3 totals 12 residues. CDR1 is ENHRY and CDR2 is SYGVKD in the germline V gene. The V end lost 10 bases, the J end lost 3 bases, and 12 bases lay between the germline ends. The CDR3 sequence is CASRPQDTEAFF. CDR3 DNA: TGTGCCAGCCGCCCACAGGACACTGAAGCTTTCTTT.

The V gene is TRBV5-5, the J gene TRBJ2-6, with D hard to call. V was cut by 4 bases and J by 2 bases, with 10 bases left in between. In germline, CDR1 is SGHKS, CDR2 YYEKEE (reference sequence). CDR3 size: 15 residues. CDR3 protein: CASSPIGAGANVLTF. The CDR3 DNA sequence: TGTGCCAGCAGCCCCATCGGAGCTGGGGCCAACGTCCTGACTTTC.

The chain uses TRBV15 and TRBJ2-1; 8 bases are shared with TRBD1. Per the germline V gene, CDR1 is LNHNV and CDR2 is YYDKDF (reference sequence). The CDR3 totals 14 residues. V trimming: 1 base; J trimming: 5 bases; junction bases outside the gene matches: 1. Here the CDR3 reads CATSRADRDNEQFF. As DNA, the CDR3 is TGTGCCACCAGCAGAGCGGACAGGGACAATGAGCAGTTCTTC.

The J gene is TRBJ2-1, the V gene TRBV9; 12 bases are a match to TRBD2. The CDR3 is 15 residues long. Germline V gene lookup returns CDR1 SGDLS and CDR2 YYNGEE. V gave up 2 bases and J gave up 9 bases; unmatched junction bases: 6. Here the CDR3 reads CASSVSLAGGTEQFF. DNA for the CDR3: TGTGCCAGCAGCGTTTCCCTAGCGGGGGGGACTGAGCAGTTCTTC.

There are many counts of this clone. This rearrangement joins TRBV6-1 to TRBJ2-7; 7 bases are shared with TRBD1. There are 16 residues in the CDR3. The V segment lost 0 bases and the J segment 3 bases; nucleotides outside the gene matches: 8. Germline V gene lookup returns CDR1 MNHNS and CDR2 SASEGT. The DNA of the CDR3 is TGTGCCAGCAGTGAAGCGGGGACAGCGATGGGCTACGAGCAGTACGTC. Translated, it gives CASSEAGTAMGYEQYV.

V and J are TRBV4-3 and TRBJ2-5; 10 bases map to TRBD2. Germline values: CDR1 LGHNA, CDR2 YSLEER. V gave up 4 bases and J gave up 2 bases; unmatched junction bases: 4. There are 15 residues in the CDR3. In DNA form, the CDR3 reads TGCGCCAGCAGCCGGTCGACTAGCGGGCAAGAGACCCAGTACTTC. The encoded protein is CASSRSTSGQETQYF.

In this sample, this clone turned up many times. The chain carries TRBV10-3 and TRBJ1-1; 9 bases fit TRBD1. The CDR3 covers 15 residues. Germline CDR1 is ENHRY and CDR2 is SYGVKD. Losses at the gene ends were 5 bases for V and 3 bases for J; bases not matched to a gene: 7. The CDR3 region has the DNA TGTGCCATCAGTCCAACAGGGGGCTGGGACACTGAAGCTTTCTTT. Protein: CAISPTGGWDTEAFF.

There are a few counts of this clone. The rearrangement joins TRBV4-3 to TRBJ1-6, with a possible D match to TRBD1 (6 bases). Trimming left V 4 bases short and J 8 bases short, with 15 bases between. CDR1 LGHNA and CDR2 YSLEER come from the germline V gene. The CDR3 covers 15 residues. For the CDR3, the DNA is TGCGCCAGCAGCCTATATCTACAGGGAGATTCACCCCTCCACTTT. Its protein product is CASSLYLQGDSPLHF.

V is TRBV7-6 and J is TRBJ2-3; 8 bases fit TRBD2. The CDR3 has 18 amino acids. The germline V gene encodes CDR1 SGHVS and CDR2 FNYEAQ. V shed 0 bases, J shed 0 bases, and the junction held 8 bases outside the gene matches. The CDR3 spells CASSLARASGFSTDTQYF. In DNA form, the CDR3 reads TGTGCCAGCAGCTTAGCGAGGGCTAGCGGGTTTAGCACAGATACGCAGTATTTT.

Notes on this clone: This CDR3 fails to terminate in the conserved phenylalanine or tryptophan, so it likely reflects a read error. The chain combines TRBV10-3 with TRBJ1-1; TRBD1 is a possible D gene (5 bases). Germline V CDR1 and CDR2: ENHRY, SYGVKD. CDR3 length: 13 amino acids. The CDR3 nucleotides read TGTGCCATCAGTGAGTCTGTGGACACAGAAGCTTTCTCT. As protein: CAISESVDTEAFS.

This clone turned up a few times. V usage is TRBV18 and J usage is TRBJ1-6, with a weak D call TRBD1 (6 bases). The CDR3 runs to 15 residues. Germline V gene lookup returns CDR1 KGHSH and CDR2 LQKENI. V lost 3 bases, J lost 8 bases, and 14 bases lay in between. The CDR3 nucleotides are TGTGCCAGCTCACCGAATGGGGGGGCTTATTCACCCCTCCACTTT. This codes for CASSPNGGAYSPLHF. Complete variable domain (other parts from reference TRBV18 and TRBJ1-6): NAGVMQNPRHLVRRRGQEARLRCSPMKGHSHVYWYRQLPEEGLKFMVYLQKENIIDESGMPKERFSAEFPKEGPSILRIQQVVRGDSAAYFCASSPNGGAYSPLHFGNGTRLTVT.

This clone was detected only once. The rearrangement joins TRBV7-7 to TRBJ1-1, with D perhaps matching TRBD1 (6 bases). This CDR3 is 13 amino acids long. Looked up from germline, CDR1 is SSHAT and CDR2 is FNYEAQ (reference sequence). CDR3 DNA: TGTGCTAGCGGGGGGGGCTTCTCGCGGAGAGCTTTCTTT. Amino acids: CASGGGFSRRAFF.

This chain links TRBV7-2 with TRBJ2-3; D is uncertain. Germline V gives CDR1 SGHTA, CDR2 FQGNSA. The CDR3 extends over 14 amino acids. Between the trimmed V and J ends, which lost 5 bases and 6 bases, there was a span of 15 bases. This chain's CDR3 is CASSQERSPDTQYF. The CDR3 DNA follows: TGTGCCAGCAGCCAAGAGAGGAGTCCGGATACGCAGTATTTT.

This clone was observed a few times. The junction differs from germline at one of its ends, possibly a read error. The genes are TRBV7-2 and TRBJ2-3; 8 bases map to TRBD2. The CDR3 covers 14 residues. The V gene's germline CDR1 is SGHTA and CDR2 FQGNSA. Here the CDR3 DNA reads TGTGCCAGCAGCCCGCAGTTGGCGGGGGGACGCCTTTTTTTT. Encoded protein: CASSPQLAGGRLFF.

The table lists this clone with a few counts. The same CDR3 also results from other DNA sequences found in this sample. The chain recombines TRBV30 with TRBJ2-5; D gene ambiguous. This CDR3 has 11 residues. Trimming stripped 1 base from V and 5 bases from J, with 5 bases between. Per the germline V gene, CDR1 is GTSNPN and CDR2 is SVGIG (reference sequence). The CDR3: CAWSGRETQYF. The DNA of the CDR3 is TGTGCCTGGAGTGGACGCGAGACCCAGTACTTC.